The 26 T cell receptor beta chains in this list originate from one sample, sequenced in a study of CD8 T cells in ankylosing spondylitis. Findings and limits, study-wide: Ankylosing spondylitis blood seemed to carry a telltale TCR beta motif made of eight highly homologous variants.

A single record per CDR3 protein comes from TCRdb applying MiXCR to the 5' RACE reads. The sample lists 750,000 to 850,000 distinct CDR3 sequences, 12% occurring once. Antigen specificity for these receptors is unknown. Sequencing was carried out using blood, either unsorted or a sorted T cell fraction (not recorded which). These receptors were obtained from a male donor with ankylosing spondylitis.

This clonotype was seen ten or more times. V is TRBV12-3 or TRBV12-4 and J is TRBJ1-6, with 7 bases fitting TRBD1. The CDR3 consists of 14 residues. V lost 7 bases and J lost 7; bases outside the gene matches: 7. CDR3 in amino acids: CASTIQGTNSPLHF. CDR3 DNA: TGTGCCAGCACTATACAGGGGACAAATTCACCCCTCCACTTT.

This clonotype came up a few times. An end of the junction does not agree with germline; a read error may underlie this. This rearrangement joins TRBV20-1 to TRBJ2-7, with 7 bases matching TRBD2. This CDR3 is built from 17 residues. The germline CDR1 and CDR2 sequences are DFQATT and SNEGSKA (reference sequence). CDR3 DNA sequence: TGCTGTGCTAGAGATTCCCGACTAGCCCGGCCTCACTACGAGCAGTACTTC. Its protein is CCARDSRLARPHYEQYF.

The chain uses TRBV6-5 and TRBJ2-5; D is undetermined. Trimming removed 2 bases from V and 7 bases from J, with 20 bases in between. The germline gives CDR1 MNHEY, CDR2 SVGAGI. The CDR3 contains 16 residues. CDR3 sequence reads: CASSYDRSRLDGTQYF. The CDR3 bases are TGTGCCAGCAGTTACGACCGGAGTCGGCTGGATGGGACCCAGTACTTC.

The CDR3 loop is CSASQGVQPQHF. CDR3 bases: TGCAGTGCTAGTCAGGGGGTCCAGCCCCAGCATTTT. The chain joins TRBV20-1 to TRBJ1-5; 7 positions match TRBD1. Per the germline V gene, CDR1 is DFQATT and CDR2 is SNEGSKA (reference sequence). The CDR3 length is 12 residues. V was clipped by 3 bases and J by 7 bases; unmatched bases: 3.

This clonotype has a count of ten or more. The chain is built from TRBV5-1 and TRBJ2-7, with a possible D match to TRBD1 (6 bases). V lost 3 bases and J 0 bases, leaving 13 bases between the germline ends. This CDR3 has 15 amino acids. Germline V gene data show CDR1 as SGHRS and CDR2 as YFSETQ. CDR3 nucleotides: TGCGCCAGCAGCTCCGGACAGTTGAGCTCCTACGAGCAGTACTTC. Protein: CASSSGQLSSYEQYF. The variable domain in full, with the rest retrieved from reference TRBV5-1 and TRBJ2-7, is KAGVTQTPRYLIKTRGQQVTLSCSPISGHRSVSWYQQTPGQGLQFLFEYFSETQRNKGNFPGRFSGRQFSNSRSEMNVSTLELGDSALYLCASSSGQLSSYEQYFGPGTRLTVT.

The chain couples TRBV6-1 to TRBJ1-2; D remains unclear. CDR3 size: 12 residues. V gave up 3 bases and J gave up 3 bases, with 5 bases separating them. The V gene's germline CDR1 is MNHNS and CDR2 SASEGT. This CDR3 is CASSDTDYGYTF. CDR3 bases: TGTGCCAGCAGTGACACGGACTATGGCTACACCTTC.

The chain carries TRBV30 and TRBJ2-2; TRBD2 is a possible D gene (6 bases). The CDR3 is 15 amino acids. The V end lost 1 base, the J end lost 5 bases, and 14 bases lay between the germline ends. Per germline, CDR1 GTSNPN and CDR2 SVGIG (reference sequence). The CDR3, as DNA: TGTGCCTGGAGTGCCACGGGGGTAGGAACCGGGGAGCTGTTTTTT. It yields the protein CAWSATGVGTGELFF.

A few counts support this clonotype. The chain couples TRBV2 to TRBJ1-3, with no clear D. The V end lost 2 bases, the J end lost 8 bases, and 10 bases lay between the germline ends. The germline gives CDR1 SNHLY, CDR2 FYNNEI. The CDR3 spans 13 residues. CDR3 nucleotide sequence: TGTGCCAGCAGTGAATTCTGGGCGTACACCATATATTTT. Protein product: CASSEFWAYTIYF.

The chain combines TRBV19 with TRBJ1-1; the D is unclear. The V gene's germline CDR1 is LNHDA and CDR2 SQIVND (reference sequence). The germline V and J ends were trimmed by 6 bases and 0 bases, with 8 bases remaining between them. CDR3 length equals 13 residues. DNA of the CDR3: TGTGCCAGTAGACGTATCATGAACACTGAAGCTTTCTTT. This translates into CASRRIMNTEAFF.

This clonotype has just a few counts. The V call is TRBV18, the J call TRBJ1-2; 8 bases match TRBD1. CDR3 length equals 15 residues. Germline loops: CDR1 KGHSH, CDR2 LQKENI. The V and J ends lost 6 bases and 8 bases, in that order; junction bases with no gene match: 14. This CDR3 is CASSPGTGPLRGYTF. DNA of the CDR3: TGTGCCAGCTCCCCCGGGACAGGACCTCTGAGGGGCTACACCTTC. The whole variable domain, remainder taken from reference TRBV18 and TRBJ1-2, is NAGVMQNPRHLVRRRGQEARLRCSPMKGHSHVYWYRQLPEEGLKFMVYLQKENIIDESGMPKERFSAEFPKEGPSILRIQQVVRGDSAAYFCASSPGTGPLRGYTFGSGTRLTVV.

The chain has TRBV6-1 and TRBJ2-7; 9 nucleotides agree with TRBD1. Germline V gene data show CDR1 as MNHNS and CDR2 as SASEGT. The CDR3 totals 14 residues. V shed 6 bases, J shed 0 bases, and the junction held 3 bases outside the gene matches. Here the CDR3 reads CASRNRGLSYEQYF. In DNA, the CDR3 is TGTGCCAGCAGGAACAGGGGGCTCTCCTACGAGCAGTACTTC.

This clonotype has a handful of counts. This chain connects TRBV4-1 to TRBJ2-5, with D uncertain. Germline loops: CDR1 MGHRA, CDR2 YSYEKL. The CDR3 has 13 amino acids. V lost 3 bases, J lost 0 bases, and 5 bases lay in between. In DNA form, the CDR3 reads TGCGCCAGCAGCCAGGGAAACCAAGAGACCCAGTACTTC. Its translation: CASSQGNQETQYF.

V and J are TRBV7-2 and TRBJ2-1, with 8 bases fitting TRBD2. Germline-derived CDR1 and CDR2 are SGHTA and FQGNSA. This CDR3 comprises 14 residues. Germline trimming cut 6 bases from V and 6 bases from J; bases unmatched to any gene: 7. The CDR3 DNA is TGTGCCAGCAGGTCTGCGGGAGGTTCCAATGAGCAGTTCTTC. This gives the protein CASRSAGGSNEQFF.

In its sample, this clonotype was seen many times. The chain combines TRBV6-1 with TRBJ1-5, with 8 bases lining up with TRBD1. CDR3 length: 14 residues. Germline assignment: CDR1 MNHNS and CDR2 SASEGT. Germline trimming cut 8 bases from V and 6 bases from J; bases unmatched to any gene: 9. CDR3 nucleotide sequence: TGTGCCAGCGATGGGCAGGGGGCAAGTCAGCCCCAGCATTTT. Protein product: CASDGQGASQPQHF.

This clonotype was detected only a few times. The chain joins TRBV11-2 to TRBJ2-1; D unresolved. Trimming cost V 4 bases and J 13 bases, with 29 bases left between them. CDR3 length: 17 amino acids. Germline V gene sequence: CDR1 SGHAT, CDR2 FQNNGV. The DNA of the CDR3 is TGTGCCAGCAGCTCAACTGCCCGGGCCTCTCAATCCCTAACCCAGTTCTTC. It encodes CASSSTARASQSLTQFF.

V and J are TRBV19 and TRBJ2-7, with 11 bases aligning to TRBD2. The germline V gene encodes CDR1 LNHDA and CDR2 SQIVND (reference sequence). The CDR3 has 15 amino acids. With 4 bases clipped from V and 9 bases from J, the junction kept 11 bases outside the gene matches. Here the CDR3 DNA reads TGTGCCAGTAGTACCTCCGGGACTAGCGGACTCCCGCAGTACTTC. Residues: CASSTSGTSGLPQYF.

This clonotype appeared many times. The rearrangement uses TRBV15 and TRBJ1-2, with D perhaps matching TRBD1 (5 bases). Germline CDR1 reads LNHNV; CDR2 reads YYDKDF (reference sequence). The CDR3 loop spans 16 amino acids. V was trimmed by 1 base and J by 5 bases, leaving 17 bases between them. CDR3 DNA: TGTGCCACCAGCAGAGCCCAGCAGGGCCCAGCATATGGCTACACCTTC. Amino acids: CATSRAQQGPAYGYTF. Drawing the rest from reference TRBV15 and TRBJ1-2, the complete variable domain is DAMVIQNPRYQVTQFGKPVTLSCSQTLNHNVMYWYQQKSSQAPKLLFHYYDKDFNNEADTPDNFQSRRPNTSFCFLDIRSPGLGDTAMYLCATSRAQQGPAYGYTFGSGTRLTVV.

V and J are TRBV6-1 and TRBJ1-6; no firm D call. V lost 2 bases, J lost 8 bases, and 7 bases lay in between. CDR3 length equals 13 residues. Germline V gene data show CDR1 as MNHNS and CDR2 as SASEGT. CDR3 protein: CASSEHWYSPLHF. Written as DNA, the CDR3 is TGTGCCAGCAGTGAACACTGGTATTCACCCCTCCACTTT.

This clonotype was observed a few times. One junction end does not reproduce the germline sequence, and a read error may be involved. This rearrangement joins TRBV7-7 to TRBJ2-7, with 9 bases identical to TRBD1. The germline V gene encodes CDR1 SSHAT and CDR2 FNYEAQ (reference sequence). The CDR3 runs 13 residues. DNA of the CDR3: TGTGCTAGCAGCCCGGGACAGGGCCTCGAGCAGTACTTC. Its translation is CASSPGQGLEQYF.

This clonotype has ten or more counts. This chain joins TRBV7-2 and TRBJ2-1, with D perhaps TRBD2 (6 bases). The germline V gene has CDR1 SGHTA and CDR2 FQGNSA. Trimming stripped 5 bases from V and 9 bases from J, with 20 bases between. CDR3 length equals 15 residues. The CDR3 DNA reads as TGTGCCAGCAGCATCTACGGGAGACCGTCGTCTGAGCAGTTCTTC. It translates to CASSIYGRPSSEQFF.

This clonotype was seen a few times. This chain uses TRBV6-2 or TRBV6-3 with TRBJ2-2; weak D call: TRBD2 (7 bases). Germline V gene data show CDR1 as MNHEY and CDR2 as SVGEGT. There are 16 residues in the CDR3. The V end lost 0 bases, the J end lost 4 bases, and 12 bases lay between the germline ends. In DNA form, the CDR3 reads TGTGCCAGCAGTTACTCGGCGGGGGCGAGCACCGGGGAGCTGTTTTTT. Translated, it gives CASSYSAGASTGELFF.

V and J are TRBV20-1 and TRBJ2-7; 8 bases agree with TRBD2. V was pared by 7 bases and J by 2 bases, with 22 bases of the junction left unmatched. The CDR3 contains 18 residues. CDR1 and CDR2 (germline): DFQATT, SNEGSKA (reference sequence). CDR3 coding DNA: TGCAGTGGGGTGAGCGGGAGTAAGTCGAGAAGGGCACCCTACGAGCAGTACTTC. This sequence encodes CSGVSGSKSRRAPYEQYF.

This clonotype was counted between two and nine times. This chain links TRBV20-1 with TRBJ2-5; perhaps TRBD1 as D (7 bases). Germline CDR1 reads DFQATT; CDR2 reads SNEGSKA (reference sequence). The CDR3 consists of 15 residues. V dropped 0 bases and J dropped 5 bases, with 16 bases sitting between them. In DNA, the CDR3 is TGCAGTGCTAGAGAAGCGGCAGGGGGGTCGGAGACCCAGTACTTC. This codes for CSAREAAGGSETQYF.

This clonotype was detected only a few times. The chain recombines TRBV28 with TRBJ2-1; D is perhaps TRBD2 (6 bases). Germline lookup yields CDR1 MDHEN and CDR2 SYDVKM. V lost 9 bases and J lost 1, with 19 bases in between. The CDR3 runs to 16 residues. The CDR3 sequence: CASWEPGLPSYNEQFF. CDR3 in DNA: TGTGCCAGTTGGGAACCGGGACTCCCGTCCTACAATGAGCAGTTCTTC.

This clonotype was observed at least ten times. This chain joins TRBV27 and TRBJ2-7; D is possibly TRBD1 (5 bases). The length of the CDR3 is 15 residues. Germline CDR1 reads MNHEY; CDR2 reads SMNVEV (reference sequence). Trimming cost V 0 bases and J 4 bases, with 13 bases left between them. The CDR3 DNA sequence: TGTGCCAGCAGTTTATCAAGGGGCGCGGCATACGAGCAGTACTTC. Amino acid sequence: CASSLSRGAAYEQYF.

This clonotype was picked up a small number of times. One end of the junction varies from germline; a read error may be responsible. The rearrangement links TRBV7-7 to TRBJ1-1; D is possibly TRBD1 (6 bases). This CDR3 is built from 13 residues. From germline, CDR1 is SSHAT and CDR2 FNYEAQ (reference sequence). The CDR3 bases are TGTGCTAGCAGTAAAGAAAGGGGGACTGAAGCTTTCTTT. Translation gives CASSKERGTEAFF. Using reference TRBV7-7 and TRBJ1-1 for the parts outside the CDR3, the full variable domain is GAGVSQSPRYKVTKRGQDVTLRCDPISSHATLYWYQQALGQGPEFLTYFNYEAQPDKSGLPSDRFSAERPEGSISTLTIQRTEQRDSAMYRCASSKERGTEAFFGQGTRLTVV.